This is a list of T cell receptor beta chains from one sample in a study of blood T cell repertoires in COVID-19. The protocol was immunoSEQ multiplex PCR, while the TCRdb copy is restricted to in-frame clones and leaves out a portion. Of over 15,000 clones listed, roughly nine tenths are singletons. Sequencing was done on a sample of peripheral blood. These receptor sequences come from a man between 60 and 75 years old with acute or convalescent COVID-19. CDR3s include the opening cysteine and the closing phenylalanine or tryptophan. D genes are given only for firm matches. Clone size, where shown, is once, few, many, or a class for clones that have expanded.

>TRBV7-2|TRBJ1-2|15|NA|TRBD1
CASSPWTGLSYGYTF
TGTGCCAGCAGCCCTTGGACAGGGCTCAGCTATGGCTACACCTTC
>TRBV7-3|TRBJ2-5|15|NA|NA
CASSLAAGSVETQYF
TGTGCCAGCAGCTTAGCAGCCGGGAGTGTTGAGACCCAGTACTTC
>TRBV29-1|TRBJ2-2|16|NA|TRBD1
CSVEAPGTGVPGELFF
TGCAGCGTTGAGGCGCCGGGGACAGGGGTGCCCGGGGAGCTGTTTTTT
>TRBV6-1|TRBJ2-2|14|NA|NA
CASSEGADTGELFF
TGTGCCAGCAGTGAGGGGGCCGACACCGGGGAGCTGTTTTTT
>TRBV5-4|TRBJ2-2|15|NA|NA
CASSSRTANTGELFF
TGTGCCAGCAGCAGCCGGACAGCGAACACCGGGGAGCTGTTTTTT
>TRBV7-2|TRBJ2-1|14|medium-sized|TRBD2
CASSYIAGANEQFF
TGTGCCAGCAGCTACATAGCGGGAGCGAATGAGCAGTTCTTC
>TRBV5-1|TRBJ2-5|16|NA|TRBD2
CASRGGTETLQETQYF
TGCGCCAGCAGGGGGGGGACCGAAACCCTTCAAGAGACCCAGTACTTC
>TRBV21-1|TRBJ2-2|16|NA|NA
CARIQGAGDNTGELFF
TGTGCCAGGATTCAGGGGGCCGGAGATAACACCGGGGAGCTGTTTTTT
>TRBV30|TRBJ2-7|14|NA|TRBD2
CAWSAGTSANEQYF
TGTGCCTGGAGTGCGGGGACTAGCGCTAACGAGCAGTACTTC
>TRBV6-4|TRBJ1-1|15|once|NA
CASSVTGTGDTEAFF
TGTGCCAGCAGTGTAACCGGGACGGGAGACACTGAAGCTTTCTTT
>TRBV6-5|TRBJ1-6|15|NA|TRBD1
CASSYEGARNSPLHF
TGTGCCAGCAGTTACGAGGGGGCGCGAAATTCACCCCTCCACTTT
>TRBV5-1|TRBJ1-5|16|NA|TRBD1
CASIQGDSPNNQPQHF
TGCGCCAGCATCCAGGGGGACTCACCTAACAATCAGCCCCAGCATTTT
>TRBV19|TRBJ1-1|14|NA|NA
CASSPLRGNTEAFF
TGTGCCAGTAGTCCCCTCCGCGGGAACACTGAAGCTTTCTTT
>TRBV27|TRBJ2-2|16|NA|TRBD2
CASSQLAGAISGELFF
TGTGCCAGCAGTCAGCTAGCGGGAGCAATCTCCGGGGAGCTGTTTTTT
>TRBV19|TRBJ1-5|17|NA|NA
CASSIGGRRRTYQPQHF
TGTGCCAGTAGTATCGGAGGCCGCAGGAGGACTTATCAGCCCCAGCATTTT
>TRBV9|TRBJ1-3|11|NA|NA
CASTSGNTIYF
TGTGCCAGCACGTCCGGAAACACCATATATTTT
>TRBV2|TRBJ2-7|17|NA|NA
CASSEVGRPSGRDRWFF
TGTGCCAGCAGTGAAGTTGGCAGGCCGTCCGGGAGGGACAGATGGTTCTTC
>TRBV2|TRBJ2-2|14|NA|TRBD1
CASTTGPVTGELFF
TGTGCCAGCACGACAGGGCCGGTCACCGGGGAGCTGTTTTTT
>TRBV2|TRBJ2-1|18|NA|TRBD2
CASSEAVPGLAGYNEQFF
TGTGCCAGCAGTGAAGCGGTCCCTGGACTAGCGGGGTACAATGAGCAGTTCTTC
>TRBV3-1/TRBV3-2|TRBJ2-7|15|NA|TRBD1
CASSQGDRGIYEQYF
TGTGCCAGCAGCCAAGGGGACAGGGGGATATACGAGCAGTACTTC
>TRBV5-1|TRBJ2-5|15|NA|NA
CASSSVRPGLETQYF
TGCGCCAGCAGCTCCGTTAGGCCAGGCCTAGAGACCCAGTACTTC
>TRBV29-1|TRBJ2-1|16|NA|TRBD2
CSVGPSGSSSYNEQFF
TGCAGCGTTGGTCCTAGCGGTTCCAGCTCCTACAATGAGCAGTTCTTC
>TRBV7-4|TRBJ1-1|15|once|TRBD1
CASSPGTDQNTEAFF
TGTGCCAGCAGCCCGGGGACAGACCAGAACACTGAAGCTTTCTTT
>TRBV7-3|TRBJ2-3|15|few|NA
CASSLTQADTDTQYF
TGTGCCAGCAGCTTAACACAGGCAGACACAGATACGCAGTATTTT
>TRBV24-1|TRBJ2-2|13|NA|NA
CATDGGRRGELFF
TGTGCCACTGACGGGGGAAGGAGGGGGGAGCTGTTTTTT
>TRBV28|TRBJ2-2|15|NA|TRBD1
CASRRTGGFPGELFF
TGTGCCAGCAGGCGGACAGGGGGCTTCCCCGGGGAGCTGTTTTTT
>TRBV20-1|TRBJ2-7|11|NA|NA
CSASLTGEQYF
TGCAGTGCTAGCCTGACAGGCGAGCAGTACTTC
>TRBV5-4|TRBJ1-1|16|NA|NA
CASSWEGVRRYTEAFF
TGTGCCAGCAGCTGGGAGGGGGTTAGAAGGTACACTGAAGCTTTCTTT
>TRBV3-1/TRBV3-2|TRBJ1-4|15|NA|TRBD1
CASSLTSGGSEKLFF
TGTGCCAGCAGCCTCACCTCAGGGGGGAGTGAAAAACTGTTTTTT
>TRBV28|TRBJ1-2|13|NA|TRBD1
CASSLGGQGGYTF
TGTGCCAGCAGTCTTGGGGGACAGGGCGGCTACACCTTC
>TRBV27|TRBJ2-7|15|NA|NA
CASRRGGGGAYEQYF
TGTGCCAGCAGAAGGGGGGGAGGAGGCGCCTACGAGCAGTACTTC
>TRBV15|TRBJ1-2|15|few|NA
CATSREARGGDGYTF
TGTGCCACCAGCAGAGAGGCCCGGGGCGGGGATGGCTACACCTTC
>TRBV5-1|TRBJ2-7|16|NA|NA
CASSLDGRQGDAEQYF
TGCGCCAGCAGCTTGGACGGGAGACAGGGTGATGCCGAGCAGTACTTC
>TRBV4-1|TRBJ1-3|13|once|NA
CASSQDPGNTIYF
TGCGCCAGCAGCCAAGATCCAGGAAACACCATATATTTT
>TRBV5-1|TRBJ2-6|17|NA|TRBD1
CASSLTGGNSGANVLTF
TGCGCCAGCAGCCTGACAGGGGGAAACTCTGGGGCCAACGTCCTGACTTTC
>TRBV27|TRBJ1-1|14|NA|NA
CASSHLAPRTEAFF
TGTGCCAGCAGCCATTTGGCCCCCAGGACTGAAGCTTTCTTT
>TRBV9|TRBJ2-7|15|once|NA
CASSVGGGNYYEQYF
TGTGCCAGCAGCGTAGGTGGAGGAAACTACTACGAGCAGTACTTC
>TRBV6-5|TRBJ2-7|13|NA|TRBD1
CASRRDRAGEQYF
TGTGCCAGCAGGCGGGACAGGGCGGGCGAGCAGTACTTC
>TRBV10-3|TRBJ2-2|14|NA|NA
CAIRYSTGTGELFF
TGTGCCATCAGGTATTCAACTGGCACCGGGGAGCTGTTTTTT
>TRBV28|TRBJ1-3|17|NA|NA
CASSLPSYRSSGNTIYF
TGTGCCAGCAGTTTACCCTCCTACAGATCCTCTGGAAACACCATATATTTT
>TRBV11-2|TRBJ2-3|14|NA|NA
CASSSNHRLTTQYF
TGTGCCAGCAGCTCCAACCACAGGCTCACTACGCAGTATTTT
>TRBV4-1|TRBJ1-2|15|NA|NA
CASSQDGRVLYGYTF
TGCGCCAGCAGCCAAGATGGCAGGGTCCTCTATGGCTACACCTTC
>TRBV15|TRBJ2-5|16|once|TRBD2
CATSRGDSGGQETQYF
TGTGCCACCAGCAGAGGAGACTCGGGGGGACAAGAGACCCAGTACTTC
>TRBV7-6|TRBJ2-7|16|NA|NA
CASSTGTSYGNYEQYF
TGTGCCAGCAGCACAGGTACTAGCTATGGGAACTACGAGCAGTACTTC
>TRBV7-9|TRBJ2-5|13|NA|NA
CASSLDRRETQYF
TGTGCCAGCAGCTTAGACCGGAGGGAGACCCAGTACTTC
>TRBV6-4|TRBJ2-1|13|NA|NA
CASSTYSHNEQFF
TGTGCCAGCAGTACTTACTCTCACAATGAGCAGTTCTTC
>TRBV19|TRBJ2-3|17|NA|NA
CASSFQGLPRGTDTQYF
TGTGCCAGTAGTTTCCAGGGACTGCCTCGAGGCACAGATACGCAGTATTTT
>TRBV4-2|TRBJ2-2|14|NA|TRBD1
CASSVRQGTGELFF
TGTGCCAGCAGCGTACGACAGGGCACCGGGGAGCTGTTTTTT
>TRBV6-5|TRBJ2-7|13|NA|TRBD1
CASRDRVGYEQYF
TGTGCCAGCAGGGACAGGGTAGGGTACGAGCAGTACTTC
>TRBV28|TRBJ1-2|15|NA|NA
CASSLWADPNYGYTF
TGTGCCAGCAGTTTATGGGCAGATCCCAACTATGGCTACACCTTC
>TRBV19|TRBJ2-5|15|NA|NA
CASSIVALPQETQYF
TGTGCCAGTAGTATAGTAGCCTTACCCCAAGAGACCCAGTACTTC
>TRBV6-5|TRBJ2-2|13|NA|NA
CASTDSPTGELFF
TGTGCCAGCACCGACAGCCCCACCGGGGAGCTGTTTTTT
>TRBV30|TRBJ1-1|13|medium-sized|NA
CAWSGDRRTEAFF
TGTGCCTGGAGTGGAGACAGAAGGACTGAAGCTTTCTTT
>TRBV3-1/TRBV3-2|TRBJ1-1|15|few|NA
CASSQTGQMGTEAFF
TGTGCCAGCAGCCAAACCGGACAGATGGGCACTGAAGCTTTCTTT
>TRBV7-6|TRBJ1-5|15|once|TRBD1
CASSQSTGDNQPQHF
TGTGCCAGCAGCCAATCGACAGGGGATAATCAGCCCCAGCATTTT
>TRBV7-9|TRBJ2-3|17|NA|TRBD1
CASSAPDRGLNPDTQYF
TGTGCCAGCAGCGCACCCGACAGGGGGCTAAACCCAGATACGCAGTATTTT
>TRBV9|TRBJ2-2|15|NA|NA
CASSVAQGSTGELFF
TGTGCCAGCAGCGTAGCACAGGGAAGCACCGGGGAGCTGTTTTTT
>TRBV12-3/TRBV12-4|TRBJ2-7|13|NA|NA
CASRYGQSYEQYF
TGTGCCAGCAGATATGGACAGTCCTACGAGCAGTACTTC
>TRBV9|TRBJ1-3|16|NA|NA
CARKGHLSYSGNTIYF
TGTGCCAGAAAAGGACATCTCAGTTACTCTGGAAACACCATATATTTT
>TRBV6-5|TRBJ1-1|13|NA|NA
CASSYRGDTEAFF
TGTGCCAGCAGTTACAGGGGTGACACTGAAGCTTTCTTT